A single sample gave rise to the 5 T cell receptor beta chains below, sequenced in a study of blood T cell repertoires in COVID-19. The data were produced by immunoSEQ multiplex PCR, yet TCRdb's version contains in-frame clones alone and is incomplete. The table shows around 98,000 clones, with under 85% occurring only once. The specimen sequenced was peripheral blood. The receptors were sampled from a man in his 70s with acute or convalescent COVID-19.

The chain is built from TRBV5-5 and TRBJ1-6, with TRBD1 matching over 8 bases. Unmatched junction bases numbered 13, after V lost 4 bases and J lost 13 bases. The CDR3 has 15 residues. Per germline, CDR1 SGHKS and CDR2 YYEKEE (reference sequence). CDR3 amino acids: CASSGTGQGDGPLHF. Here the CDR3 DNA reads TGTGCCAGCAGCGGGACCGGACAGGGCGACGGGCCCCTCCACTTT.

The chain joins TRBV19 to TRBJ1-2, with D uncertain. Per germline, CDR1 LNHDA and CDR2 SQIVND (reference sequence). V was shortened by 3 bases and J by 0 bases, with 26 bases between the two germline ends. The CDR3 is 20 residues long. The CDR3: CASSIKVLPGAGGANYGYTF. DNA for the CDR3: TGTGCCAGTAGTATTAAAGTTTTACCGGGAGCAGGTGGGGCTAACTATGGCTACACCTTC. Combining the CDR3 with reference TRBV19 and TRBJ1-2 gives the whole variable domain DGGITQSPKYLFRKEGQNVTLSCEQNLNHDAMYWYRQDPGQGLRLIYYSQIVNDFQKGDIAEGYSVSREKKESFPLTVTSAQKNPTAFYLCASSIKVLPGAGGANYGYTFGSGTRLTVV.

This chain connects TRBV2 to TRBJ1-6; no clear D. The CDR3 totals 11 residues. Germline V gene lookup returns CDR1 SNHLY and CDR2 FYNNEI. Deletions cut 4 bases from V and 10 bases from J, with 5 bases between. The CDR3 sequence is CASSVLSPLHF. In DNA form, the CDR3 reads TGTGCCAGCAGTGTTCTGTCACCCCTCCACTTT.

CDR3 in amino acids: CASSLAGTQNQPQHF. The DNA of the CDR3 is TGTGCCAGCAGCTTAGCCGGGACACAAAATCAGCCCCAGCATTTT. The rearrangement links TRBV7-2 to TRBJ1-5; tentatively, D is TRBD1 (6 bases). CDR1 and CDR2 from the germline V gene are SGHTA and FQGNSA. This CDR3 region has 15 residues. Trimming pared 0 bases from V and 4 bases from J, leaving 10 bases between.

The genes are TRBV5-1 and TRBJ2-1, with 9 nucleotides matching TRBD1. The CDR3 has 14 amino acids. The V gene end was trimmed by 5 bases and the J gene end by 7 bases; junction bases not matched to a gene: 7. The germline V gene encodes CDR1 SGHRS and CDR2 YFSETQ. DNA for the CDR3: TGCGCCAGCAGTGACACAGGGGGCGGGAATGAGCAGTTCTTC. Protein product: CASSDTGGGNEQFF.